One and the same sample provided the 31 T cell receptor beta chains below, sequenced in a study of liver allograft versus peripheral blood T cells. About the research overall: The authors compared T cell receptor repertoires in transplanted livers with those in the peripheral blood of recipients.

One entry per CDR3 protein results from TCRdb running MiXCR on the reads. The sample shows about 8,300 distinct CDR3 sequences, 15% of them seen only once. Source of these receptors: a human patient who had a liver transplant. The graft donor may account for some of the T cells.

This clonotype was detected ten times or more. V gene TRBV18 combines with J gene TRBJ2-5; 7 bases align to TRBD2. The CDR3 runs to 14 residues. From germline, CDR1 is KGHSH and CDR2 LQKENI. V gave up 3 bases and J gave up 4 bases; unmatched junction bases: 5. CDR3 nucleotides: TGTGCCAGCTCACCGAGAACGGGGGGAGAGACCCAGTACTTC. Its translation is CASSPRTGGETQYF.

The chain has TRBV20-1 and TRBJ1-1; tentative D call: TRBD1 (6 bases). The germline V and J ends were trimmed by 5 bases and 0 bases, with 16 bases remaining between them. The CDR3 extends over 15 amino acids. Germline lookup yields CDR1 DFQATT and CDR2 SNEGSKA (reference sequence). CDR3 residues: CSAPRQVGMNTEAFF. Written as DNA, the CDR3 is TGCAGTGCTCCACGACAGGTTGGGATGAACACTGAAGCTTTCTTT.

This clonotype occurred many times. This chain connects TRBV19 to TRBJ2-1; tentatively, D is TRBD1 (5 bases). This CDR3 has 14 amino acids. In germline, CDR1 is LNHDA, CDR2 SQIVND (reference sequence). Trimming cost V 3 bases and J 4 bases, with 10 bases left between them. The CDR3 reads CASSIQGRYNEQFF. Here the CDR3 DNA reads TGTGCCAGTAGTATTCAGGGAAGGTACAATGAGCAGTTCTTC.

The gene calls are TRBV2 and TRBJ1-1; 7 nucleotides align to TRBD1. This CDR3 contains 13 residues. The V segment lost 3 bases and the J segment 4 bases; nucleotides outside the gene matches: 2. CDR1 is SNHLY, CDR2 FYNNEI, per germline. The CDR3 sequence is CASSDRGTTEAFF. DNA of the CDR3: TGTGCCAGCAGTGACAGGGGGACCACTGAAGCTTTCTTT.

This clonotype was observed once. A much larger clone lies one base from this, so it may be a read error. The V call is TRBV10-3, the J call TRBJ2-5; tentative D call: TRBD1 (6 bases). Germline CDR1 ENHRY, CDR2 SYGVKD. The CDR3 loop spans 13 amino acids. The CDR3 sequence: CVVLNPGEETQYF. The CDR3 region has the DNA TGTGTCGTCCTAAACCCAGGGGAAGAGACCCAGTACTTC.

By share of the sample, this clonotype is medium-sized (0.01 to 0.1%). This chain connects TRBV6-2 or TRBV6-3 to TRBJ2-7; weak D call: TRBD2 (6 bases). Germline assignment: CDR1 MNHEY and CDR2 SVGEGT. Trimming left V 6 bases short and J 2 bases short, with 17 bases between. The CDR3 is made up of 15 amino acids. The CDR3 DNA follows: TGTGCCAGCAGGCCCCGGGGAGTAGCGGCCTACGAGCAGTACTTC. Protein: CASRPRGVAAYEQYF.

This clonotype is large in the sample. The CDR3 DNA follows: TGCAGCGTTGTCCCCGGGACAGCCAAAAACATTCAGTACTTC. Its translation is CSVVPGTAKNIQYF. This rearrangement joins TRBV29-1 to TRBJ2-4, with D perhaps assigned TRBD1 or TRBD2 (5 bases each). The CDR3 contains 14 residues. The germline CDR1 and CDR2 sequences are SQVTM and ANQGSEA. V dropped 4 bases and J dropped 0 bases, with 10 bases sitting between them.

Many counts were recorded for this clonotype. V is TRBV20-1 and J is TRBJ2-2; TRBD2 aligns across 12 bases. Germline loops: CDR1 DFQATT, CDR2 SNEGSKA (reference sequence). Trimming took 3 bases from V and 5 from J; bases not matched to a gene: 10. CDR3 length: 17 residues. As DNA, the CDR3 is TGCAGTGCTAGGGAGGCTAGCGGGGGGGCAGGAACCGGGGAGCTGTTTTTT. As protein: CSAREASGGAGTGELFF.

By share of the sample, this clonotype is medium-sized. V is TRBV30 and J is TRBJ1-4, with 8 bases identical to TRBD1. The V gene's germline CDR1 is GTSNPN and CDR2 SVGIG (reference sequence). Trimming at V came to 0 bases and at J to 8 bases, leaving 5 bases not matched to a gene. The CDR3 is 14 amino acids. This CDR3 is CAWSVGQGGEKLFF. DNA for the CDR3: TGTGCCTGGAGTGTAGGACAGGGTGGGGAAAAACTGTTTTTT. Supplemented by reference TRBV30 and TRBJ1-4, the full variable domain reads SQTIHQWPATLVQPVGSPLSLECTVEGTSNPNLYWYRQAAGRGLQLLFYSVGIGQISSEVPQNLSASRPQDRQFILSSKKLLLSDSGFYLCAWSVGQGGEKLFFGSGTQLSVL.

This clonotype was seen more than once but under ten times. The V and J genes are TRBV20-1 and TRBJ2-1, with 9 nucleotides matching TRBD2. The CDR3 runs to 16 residues. The germline V gene has CDR1 DFQATT and CDR2 SNEGSKA (reference sequence). With V trimmed by 3 bases and J by 6 bases, 12 bases remained unmatched. The CDR3 DNA follows: TGCAGTGCTAGGGACGCCCCGGGACTAGCAGGCAATGAGCAGTTCTTC. Residues: CSARDAPGLAGNEQFF.

This clonotype is classed as medium-sized. The chain carries TRBV27 and TRBJ2-3; D might be TRBD1 (5 bases). With 3 bases removed from V and 0 bases from J, the gap between germline ends came to 7 bases. CDR3 size: 14 residues. Germline CDR1 reads MNHEY; CDR2 reads SMNVEV (reference sequence). CDR3 loop: CASSLDKSTDTQYF. Here the CDR3 DNA reads TGTGCCAGCAGTTTGGACAAGAGCACAGATACGCAGTATTTT.

Judged by abundance, this clonotype is medium-sized. The junction shows a germline mismatch at one end, possibly a read error. This chain joins TRBV15 and TRBJ2-1, with 7 bases identical to TRBD2. Germline V gives CDR1 LNHNV, CDR2 YYDKDF (reference sequence). CDR3 length: 13 amino acids. CDR3 bases: TGTGCCACCAGCAGAGGAACTAGCGAGGGAGAACTCTTC. As protein: CATSRGTSEGELF.

Turning to this clonotype: This may be a read error, as it is one base from a much larger clone. The CDR3 region is CANSYSGGAGNTIYF. Written as DNA, the CDR3 is TGTGCCAACAGTTACTCCGGTGGGGCTGGAAACACCATATATTTT. The chain is built from TRBV6-5 and TRBJ1-3; D is unresolved. CDR3 size: 15 residues. Germline CDR1 reads MNHEY; CDR2 reads SVGAGI.

This clonotype was observed once. The J gene is TRBJ2-3, the V gene TRBV12-3 or TRBV12-4, with TRBD2 matching 10 bases. The CDR3 runs to 16 residues. J lost 2 bases, V lost 6 bases, and 8 bases had no gene match. The CDR3 is CASREKSGGATDTQYF. DNA of the CDR3: TGTGCCAGCAGAGAGAAGAGCGGGGGGGCCACAGATACGCAGTATTTT.

In this sample, this clonotype is medium-sized (0.01 to 0.1%). V is TRBV10-3 and J is TRBJ1-4; D is uncertain. Germline CDR1 and CDR2: ENHRY and SYGVKD. The CDR3 is 13 amino acids. Trimming shortened V by 2 bases and J by 5 bases, and 6 bases separated the two germline ends. The DNA of the CDR3 is TGTGCCATCAGTGAGGGAGGGAATGAAAAACTGTTTTTT. Its translation is CAISEGGNEKLFF.

As regards this clonotype: This clone may be a read error of a much larger clone one base away. This chain links TRBV6-5 with TRBJ2-2, with 8 positions matching TRBD2. The V gene's germline CDR1 is MNHEY and CDR2 SVGAGI. V was clipped by 6 bases and J by 4 bases; unmatched bases: 7. The CDR3 is 15 amino acids. This CDR3 is CASRPGLVGTGELFF. CDR3 DNA: TGTGCCAGCAGACCGGGACTAGTGGGCACCGGGGAGCTGTTTTTT.

This clonotype is termed medium-sized. The chain links TRBV27 to TRBJ1-2; D uncertain. This CDR3 is 15 amino acids long. Trimming took off 4 bases at V and 6 bases at J, with 18 bases between the two ends. Germline V gives CDR1 MNHEY, CDR2 SMNVEV (reference sequence). The CDR3 spells CASSSQRPGIHGYTF. The CDR3, as DNA: TGTGCCAGCAGTTCACAACGTCCGGGGATCCATGGCTACACCTTC.

This clonotype was observed a few times. The chain employs TRBV6-2 or TRBV6-3 and TRBJ2-7, with 7 nucleotides matching TRBD1. The CDR3 consists of 15 residues. V was pared by 6 bases and J by 4 bases, with 12 bases of the junction left unmatched. CDR1 and CDR2 from the germline V gene are MNHEY and SVGEGT. The CDR3: CASSPRTGRGYEQYF. The DNA of the CDR3 is TGTGCCAGCAGCCCCCGGACAGGAAGAGGGTACGAGCAGTACTTC.

This clonotype has more than one count but fewer than ten. Relative to the germline gene, one junction end is altered; a read error may explain this. The CDR3 nucleotides read TGCAGTGCCGGGTGGGGGCTCTTC. This encodes CSAGWGLF. V gene TRBV20-1 combines with J gene TRBJ1-2, with TRBD1 as a possible D gene (6 bases). This CDR3 region has 8 residues. Per the germline V gene, CDR1 is DFQATT and CDR2 is SNEGSKA (reference sequence).

The sample holds many counts of this clonotype. CDR3 region: CASSLLLGGDLDTEAFF. DNA for the CDR3: TGTGCCAGCAGCCTTCTCCTAGGGGGCGATTTAGACACTGAAGCTTTCTTT. The gene calls are TRBV7-2 and TRBJ1-1; 7 bases line up with TRBD1. The CDR3 runs to 17 residues. The junction had 15 bases not matched to a gene; V was cut back by 5 bases and J by 3 bases. Germline V gene data show CDR1 as SGHTA and CDR2 as FQGNSA.

This clonotype was picked up many times. V is TRBV7-2 and J is TRBJ1-6; D uncertain. CDR1 and CDR2 from the germline V gene are SGHTA and FQGNSA. The CDR3 loop spans 13 amino acids. V gave up 5 bases and J gave up 0 bases, with 2 bases separating them. CDR3 in amino acids: CASSPSYNSPLHF. The CDR3 DNA sequence: TGTGCCAGCAGCCCCTCCTATAATTCACCCCTCCACTTT.

In this sample, this clonotype is medium-sized. The CDR3 is CATSPSGGGRFDTQYF. Here the CDR3 DNA reads TGTGCCACCAGCCCCTCGGGAGGCGGGAGATTCGATACGCAGTATTTT. V and J are TRBV15 and TRBJ2-3; TRBD2 matches 7 bases. The V gene end was trimmed by 5 bases and the J gene end by 6 bases; junction bases not matched to a gene: 14. The CDR3 loop spans 16 amino acids. Germline V gene lookup returns CDR1 LNHNV and CDR2 YYDKDF (reference sequence).

This clonotype has just a few counts. The chain has TRBV20-1 and TRBJ2-7; D remains unclear. This CDR3 comprises 12 residues. Germline V CDR1 and CDR2: DFQATT, SNEGSKA (reference sequence). The ends were cut back, 4 bases at V and 2 bases at J, with 9 bases in the middle. The CDR3 loop is CSAKRQTYEQYF. DNA for the CDR3: TGCAGTGCTAAGAGACAAACCTACGAGCAGTACTTC.

In its sample, this clonotype is medium-sized. J is TRBJ2-1 and V is TRBV20-1; 12 bases fit TRBD2. The length of the CDR3 is 14 residues. Unmatched junction bases numbered 5, after V lost 6 bases and J lost 5 bases. Germline-derived CDR1 and CDR2 are DFQATT and SNEGSKA (reference sequence). The CDR3 DNA is TGCAGTGCCACAGGACTAGCGGGGAACAATGAGCAGTTCTTC. Protein sequence: CSATGLAGNNEQFF.

Within the sample, this clonotype is medium-sized. The chain links TRBV10-3 to TRBJ1-1; D perhaps matches TRBD1 (5 bases). V was clipped by 4 bases and J by 7 bases, with 16 bases between them. The CDR3 consists of 14 residues. Per germline, CDR1 ENHRY and CDR2 SYGVKD. Here the CDR3 reads CAISGTLYALEAFF. The CDR3 DNA sequence: TGTGCCATCAGTGGGACATTATACGCGCTTGAAGCTTTCTTT.

About this clonotype: A read error may explain this, as a much larger clone is one base away. V usage is TRBV27 and J usage is TRBJ1-5, with D possibly TRBD1 on 5 matching bases. CDR3 length equals 11 residues. CDR1 is MNHEY, CDR2 SMNVEV, per germline (reference sequence). The DNA for the CDR3 is TGTGCCAGGGGACCTAGGCAGCCCCAGCTTTTT. Protein sequence: CARGPRQPQLF.

This chain connects TRBV12-3 or TRBV12-4 to TRBJ2-7; weak D call: TRBD2 (6 bases). The CDR3 has 16 residues. V was trimmed by 0 bases and J by 3 bases, leaving 15 bases between them. The CDR3 protein is CASSLAPAGYGYEQYF. The CDR3 region has the DNA TGTGCCAGCAGTTTAGCCCCAGCGGGTTATGGCTACGAGCAGTACTTC.

In its sample, this clonotype is medium-sized. The chain links TRBV27 to TRBJ1-4; 7 bases align to TRBD1. Germline values: CDR1 MNHEY, CDR2 SMNVEV (reference sequence). V was clipped by 5 bases and J by 0 bases; unmatched bases: 9. The CDR3 totals 17 residues. For the CDR3, the DNA is TGTGCCAGCAGTGGAACAGGGGCTGGGGCAACTAATGAAAAACTGTTTTTT. Its translation is CASSGTGAGATNEKLFF. Full variable domain (outside the CDR3, taken from reference TRBV27 and TRBJ1-4): EAQVTQNPRYLITVTGKKLTVTCSQNMNHEYMSWYRQDPGLGLRQIYYSMNVEVTDKGDVPEGYKVSRKEKRNFPLILESPSPNQTSLYFCASSGTGAGATNEKLFFGSGTQLSVL.

This clonotype is categorized as medium-sized. J is TRBJ2-7 and V is TRBV15; no reliable D call. Germline CDR1 and CDR2: LNHNV and YYDKDF (reference sequence). Trimming shortened V by 1 base and J by 2 bases, and 12 bases separated the two germline ends. This CDR3 has 15 amino acids. Here the CDR3 reads CATSRAPVGPYEQYF. The CDR3 region has the DNA TGTGCCACCAGCAGAGCCCCGGTAGGGCCCTACGAGCAGTACTTC.

This clonotype was seen only a few times. V usage is TRBV20-1 and J usage is TRBJ1-5; D remains ambiguous. The CDR3 is 12 residues long. Germline values: CDR1 DFQATT, CDR2 SNEGSKA (reference sequence). Trimming took 7 bases from V and 6 from J, leaving 13 bases between them. As DNA, the CDR3 is TGCAGTGTAAAGAGGTCAGGTCAGCCCCAGCATTTT. Residues: CSVKRSGQPQHF.

This clonotype is medium-sized by share. The chain uses TRBV18 and TRBJ2-1; TRBD1 matches at 8 bases. CDR1 is KGHSH and CDR2 is LQKENI in the germline V gene. J was trimmed by 6 bases and V by 4 bases; bases with no gene match: 5. The CDR3 consists of 14 residues. The CDR3, as DNA: TGTGCCAGCTCACAAGGACAGGGTCGCAATGAGCAGTTCTTC. Its translation is CASSQGQGRNEQFF.